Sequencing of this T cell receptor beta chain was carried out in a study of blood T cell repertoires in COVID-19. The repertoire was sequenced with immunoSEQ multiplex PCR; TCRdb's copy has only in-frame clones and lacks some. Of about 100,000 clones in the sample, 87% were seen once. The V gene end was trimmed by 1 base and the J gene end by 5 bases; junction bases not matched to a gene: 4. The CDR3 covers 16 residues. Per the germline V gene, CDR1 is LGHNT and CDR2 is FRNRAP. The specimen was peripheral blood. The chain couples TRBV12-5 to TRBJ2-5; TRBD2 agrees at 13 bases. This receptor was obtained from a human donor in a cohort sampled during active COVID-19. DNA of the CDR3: TGTGCTAGTGGTTTGGGACTAGCGGGAGGTGAGGAGACCCAGTACTTC. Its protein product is CASGLGLAGGEETQYF. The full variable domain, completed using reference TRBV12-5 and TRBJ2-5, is DARVTQTPRHKVTEMGQEVTMRCQPILGHNTVFWYRQTMMQGLELLAYFRNRAPLDDSGMPKDRFSAEMPDATLATLKIQPSEPRDSAVYFCASGLGLAGGEETQYFGPGTRLLVL.